This T cell receptor (beta chain) was sequenced during a study of somatic mutations in cytotoxic T cells in rheumatoid arthritis. Study-wide context: After diagnosis, patient blood (around 29 ml EDTA) was drawn right away, before any treatment was given.

Once isolated by positive magnetic bead selection, the CD4+ and CD8+ cells had their purity checked by flow cytometry. Trimming pared 7 bases from V and 5 bases from J, leaving 22 bases between. Germline CDR1 reads MNHEY; CDR2 reads SMNVEV (reference sequence). The CDR3 contains 16 residues. This clone was detected a few times. Its antigen is not known. Study-wide results and limits: CD8+ T-cell clonality showed no significant difference between rheumatoid arthritis patients and age-matched healthy controls. Nobody adjusted the slight TRBV07 underrepresentation in rheumatoid arthritis patients for multiple comparisons.

TCRdb's table, derived via immunoSEQ multiplex PCR, lists solely in-frame clones and lacks some. The data contain 4,000 or so clones, about four fifths of them singletons. The receptor's source is a woman aged 55-69 years with rheumatoid arthritis. Sequenced: CD8+ T cells sorted from blood. The gene calls are TRBV27 and TRBJ2-3; perhaps TRBD2 as D (6 bases). The CDR3 DNA is TGTGCCAGCACCCCCATGGGGGGTCCGGGGGTAGATACGCAGTATTTT. Translation gives CASTPMGGPGVDTQYF.